These 4 T cell receptor beta chains share one sample of origin, sequenced in a study of shared clonotypes between healthy human individuals. Libraries were prepared by immunoSEQ multiplex PCR; TCRdb keeps only in-frame clonotypes and omits some of them. The table records hundreds of thousands of clones, more than 70% of them present only once. The sequencing sample was made of memory CD4+ T cells sorted from blood. Noted subset: CD45RA-negative fraction. These TCRs come from a woman aged 25 to 39 in good health.

The chain is built from TRBV15 and TRBJ1-1, with 7 bases aligning to TRBD1. CDR3 size: 14 residues. Trimming cost V 2 bases and J 6 bases; bases outside gene matches: 6. Germline V gene sequence: CDR1 LNHNV, CDR2 YYDKDF (reference sequence). The CDR3 spells CATSRNPGQSEAFF. DNA for the CDR3: TGTGCCACCAGCAGAAATCCGGGACAGTCTGAAGCTTTCTTT.

CDR3 protein: CASSLGLSREADTQYF. The CDR3 nucleotides are TGTGCCAGCAGCTTAGGCTTGAGCAGGGAAGCAGATACGCAGTATTTT. The chain uses TRBV7-6 and TRBJ2-3; D is perhaps TRBD1 (5 bases). The CDR3 loop spans 16 amino acids. Germline V lookup: CDR1 SGHVS, CDR2 FNYEAQ. Trimming left V 1 base short and J 4 bases short, with 15 bases between.

This chain uses TRBV4-2 with TRBJ2-3; D remains ambiguous. The CDR3 runs to 15 residues. CDR1 is LGHNA and CDR2 is YNFKEQ in the germline V gene. With 3 bases removed from V and 2 bases from J, the gap between germline ends came to 12 bases. The CDR3, as DNA: TGTGCCAGCAGCCACGGACGCCTTTACACAGATACGCAGTATTTT. Translation: CASSHGRLYTDTQYF.

This rearrangement joins TRBV28 to TRBJ1-5, with TRBD1 as a possible D gene (5 bases). V was clipped by 10 bases and J by 4 bases, with 17 bases between them. The CDR3 extends over 14 amino acids. CDR1 and CDR2 (germline): MDHEN, SYDVKM. The CDR3: CATVDSVLNQPQHF. CDR3 nucleotides: TGTGCCACCGTAGACAGTGTCTTAAATCAGCCCCAGCATTTT.